One sample yielded the 30 T cell receptor beta chains listed below, sequenced in a study of T cells in Graves' hyperthyroidism and ophthalmopathy. Amplification of TCR beta CDR3 regions was performed using RNA transcripts as template. RT-PCR in the first round (using the HTBI primer set) targeted the TCR CDR3. MiXCR, run by TCRdb on the multiplex PCR reads, gives a single entry per CDR3 protein. Here the sample spans approximately 590,000 distinct CDR3 sequences, around 16% being singletons. Sequenced sample: blood. Receptors originate from a woman aged 25 to 39 with Graves' hyperthyroidism.

This clonotype was observed at least ten times. CDR3 sequence: CASSPPRLRGPEAFF. DNA of the CDR3: TGTGCCAGCAGCCCGCCTCGGCTCAGGGGGCCTGAAGCTTTCTTT. This chain joins TRBV2 and TRBJ1-1, with TRBD1 matching 8 bases. The CDR3 sequence is 15 residues long. V lost 6 bases to trimming and J lost 6 bases; unmatched junction nucleotides: 12. Germline CDR1 and CDR2: SNHLY and FYNNEI.

As regards this clonotype: A clone one base away is much larger, so this may be a read error. The CDR3 does not close with the conserved phenylalanine or tryptophan, likely indicating a read error. This chain uses TRBV6-1 with TRBJ2-4; D perhaps matches TRBD1 (5 bases). The germline gives CDR1 MNHNS, CDR2 SASEGT. This CDR3 contains 14 residues. V dropped 8 bases and J dropped 2 bases, with 13 bases sitting between them. This CDR3 reads CASWGSWTKNIQYS. In DNA form, the CDR3 reads TGTGCCAGCTGGGGCAGCTGGACCAAAAACATTCAGTACTCC.

This clonotype was seen a handful of times. CDR3 in DNA: TGTGCCAGCAGTTTAGGGACAGGGGGGTCCTACAATGAGCAGTTCTTC. As protein: CASSLGTGGSYNEQFF. J is TRBJ2-1 and V is TRBV12-3 or TRBV12-4; 10 bases line up with TRBD1. This CDR3 is 16 amino acids long. V gave up 1 base and J gave up 1 base; unmatched junction bases: 1.

This clonotype was recorded many times. The chain has TRBV30 and TRBJ1-4; no clear D. CDR1 and CDR2 (germline): GTSNPN, SVGIG (reference sequence). This CDR3 region has 13 residues. The V end was cut by 1 base, the J end by 4 bases, with 7 bases between. DNA for the CDR3: TGTGCCTGGAGTGATCCGTATAATGAAAAACTGTTTTTT. Encoded protein: CAWSDPYNEKLFF.

The chain recombines TRBV12-5 with TRBJ1-6; D perhaps matches TRBD1 (5 bases). This CDR3 comprises 18 residues. Germline V CDR1 and CDR2: LGHNT, FRNRAP. The V end lost 0 bases, the J end lost 5 bases, and 17 bases lay between the germline ends. The CDR3 sequence is CASGLVYLAGLNNSPLHF. As DNA, the CDR3 is TGTGCTAGTGGTTTGGTATATTTGGCGGGACTCAATAATTCACCCCTCCACTTT.

V is TRBV6-1 and J is TRBJ1-5, with D possibly TRBD1 on 5 matching bases. CDR1 is MNHNS, CDR2 SASEGT, per germline. The CDR3 spans 14 residues. V was cut by 1 base and J by 3 bases, with 7 bases left in between. CDR3 bases: TGTGCCAGCAGTGAAGGACAGTTCAATCAGCCCCAGCATTTT. This codes for CASSEGQFNQPQHF.

Many counts were recorded for this clonotype. The V and J genes are TRBV3-1 and TRBJ2-2; D gene ambiguous. There are 15 residues in the CDR3. The ends were cut back, 1 base at V and 5 bases at J, with 11 bases in the middle. The germline gives CDR1 LGHDT, CDR2 YNNKEL (reference sequence). CDR3 nucleotides: TGTGCCAGCAGCCAAGCTCTAGGTTATACCGGGGAGCTGTTTTTT. It encodes CASSQALGYTGELFF.

This clonotype occurred many times. V and J are TRBV7-3 and TRBJ1-1, with unresolved D. The V end lost 5 bases, the J end lost 1 base, and 8 bases lay between the germline ends. The CDR3 loop spans 13 amino acids. Germline V gives CDR1 SGHTA, CDR2 FQGTGA. The CDR3 region is CASSATENTEAFF. The CDR3 DNA sequence: TGTGCCAGCAGCGCAACAGAGAACACTGAAGCTTTCTTT.

Ten or more counts support this clonotype. V is TRBV27 and J is TRBJ2-1; the D gene is possibly TRBD1 (6 bases). The length of the CDR3 is 16 residues. Germline loops: CDR1 MNHEY, CDR2 SMNVEV (reference sequence). The V gene lost 2 bases and the J gene lost 6 bases, with 17 bases spanning the gap. The CDR3 reads CASSLLRGSAANEQFF. In DNA, the CDR3 is TGTGCCAGCAGTTTACTCAGGGGAAGTGCGGCCAATGAGCAGTTCTTC.

This clonotype was seen ten or more times. CDR3 nucleotides: TGCAGTGCTAGCACAGGCCCAGGCTCCTACGAGCAGTACTTC. Translated: CSASTGPGSYEQYF. This chain joins TRBV20-1 and TRBJ2-7, with a weak D call TRBD1 (5 bases). The V gene lost 3 bases and the J gene lost 0 bases, with 12 bases spanning the gap. From germline, CDR1 is DFQATT and CDR2 SNEGSKA (reference sequence). This CDR3 comprises 14 residues.

This clonotype has ten or more counts. The chain uses TRBV7-9 and TRBJ1-4; 9 nucleotides match TRBD1. Looked up from germline, CDR1 is SEHNR and CDR2 is FQNEAQ (reference sequence). This CDR3 contains 18 residues. V lost 5 bases, J lost 0 bases, and 10 bases stayed unmatched. The CDR3 bases are TGTGCCAGCAGCCCGTACCGGGACAGGGCCTCAACTAATGAAAAACTGTTTTTT. Translation: CASSPYRDRASTNEKLFF. The whole variable domain, remainder taken from reference TRBV7-9 and TRBJ1-4, is DTGVSQNPRHKITKRGQNVTFRCDPISEHNRLYWYRQTLGQGPEFLTYFQNEAQLEKSRLLSDRFSAERPKGSFSTLEIQRTEQGDSAMYLCASSPYRDRASTNEKLFFGSGTQLSVL.

The chain employs TRBV19 and TRBJ1-2; D call uncertain. Germline V CDR1 and CDR2: LNHDA, SQIVND (reference sequence). Deletions cut 3 bases from V and 0 bases from J, with 5 bases between. The CDR3 sequence is 13 residues long. CDR3 sequence reads: CASSMVPNYGYTF. CDR3 DNA: TGTGCCAGTAGTATGGTCCCTAACTATGGCTACACCTTC.

As concerns this clonotype: Being one base from a much bigger clone, this may be a read error. J is TRBJ2-1 and V is TRBV7-3; 10 nucleotides align to TRBD2. The V gene's germline CDR1 is SGHTA and CDR2 FQGTGA. The CDR3 is made up of 15 amino acids. The junction had 6 bases not matched to a gene; V was cut back by 5 bases and J by 5 bases. The CDR3 protein is CASSTGTSVNNEQFF. The CDR3 coding sequence is TGTGCCAGCAGCACCGGGACTAGCGTAAACAATGAGCAGTTCTTC. Full variable domain (outside the CDR3, taken from reference TRBV7-3 and TRBJ2-1): GAGVSQTPSNKVTEKGKYVELRCDPISGHTALYWYRQSLGQGPEFLIYFQGTGAADDSGLPNDRFFAVRPEGSVSTLKIQRTERGDSAVYLCASSTGTSVNNEQFFGPGTRLTVL.

This clonotype was recorded many times. Here the CDR3 reads CASSESQGNNEQFF. The CDR3 DNA sequence: TGCGCCAGCAGTGAGTCACAGGGTAACAATGAGCAGTTCTTC. The chain uses TRBV10-1 and TRBJ2-1, with D possibly being TRBD1 (6 bases). Germline loops: CDR1 WNHNN, CDR2 SYGVQD (reference sequence). CDR3 size: 14 residues. V lost 0 bases and J 5 bases, leaving 8 bases between the germline ends.

CDR3 amino acids: CASSGALVGSIYEQYF. The CDR3 DNA reads TGTGCCAGCAGCGGGGCTCTGGTCGGGAGTATCTACGAGCAGTACTTC. The chain recombines TRBV5-6 with TRBJ2-7, with D perhaps TRBD2 (6 bases). Germline CDR1 and CDR2: SGHDT and YYEEEE. This CDR3 is built from 16 residues. V lost 4 bases and J 3 bases, leaving 20 bases between the germline ends.

J is TRBJ2-3 and V is TRBV27, with D perhaps matching TRBD1 (5 bases). V was trimmed by 5 bases and J by 0 bases, leaving 15 bases between them. The CDR3 runs 16 residues. CDR1 is MNHEY and CDR2 is SMNVEV in the germline V gene (reference sequence). This CDR3 is CASSKRTRSSTDTQYF. The CDR3 bases are TGTGCCAGCAGTAAAAGGACACGGTCTAGCACAGATACGCAGTATTTT.

This clonotype was recorded many times. V gene TRBV5-1 combines with J gene TRBJ2-2; 11 bases are shared with TRBD2. The junction had 3 bases not matched to a gene; V was cut back by 3 bases and J by 5 bases. CDR3 length: 15 residues. CDR1 is SGHRS, CDR2 YFSETQ, per germline. The CDR3 region is CASSSWTSGTGELFF. The CDR3 DNA is TGCGCCAGCAGCTCATGGACTAGCGGGACCGGGGAGCTGTTTTTT.

Many counts were recorded for this clonotype. This sequence joins TRBV18 and TRBJ2-7; D ambiguous. Germline CDR1 and CDR2: KGHSH and LQKENI. Deletions cut 6 bases from V and 5 bases from J, with 8 bases between. There are 11 residues in the CDR3. CDR3 sequence: CASSRRDEQYF. For the CDR3, the DNA is TGTGCCAGCTCCCGTAGGGACGAGCAGTACTTC.

The table lists this clonotype with many counts. The genes are TRBV12-3 or TRBV12-4 and TRBJ2-1; TRBD2 matches at 7 bases. The CDR3 totals 15 residues. With 0 bases clipped from V and 9 bases from J, the junction kept 8 bases outside the gene matches. The CDR3 DNA reads as TGTGCCAGCAGTTTAGCGTCGGGAGGCCCCGGTGAGCAGTTCTTC. Its protein product is CASSLASGGPGEQFF.

This clonotype has ten or more counts. The V and J genes are TRBV27 and TRBJ2-1; no clear D gene. Germline CDR1 and CDR2: MNHEY and SMNVEV (reference sequence). V lost 2 bases and J lost 7, with 9 bases in between. The CDR3 spans 13 residues. The DNA of the CDR3 is TGTGCCAGCAGTTTAGGACCCTGGAATGAGCAGTTCTTC. Translated, it gives CASSLGPWNEQFF.

The V gene is TRBV4-2, the J gene TRBJ2-1, with 11 bases identical to TRBD2. The CDR3 has 15 amino acids. V lost 1 base and J lost 8; bases outside the gene matches: 4. The germline gives CDR1 LGHNA, CDR2 YNFKEQ. The CDR3 region has the DNA TGTGCCAGCAGCCAAGGGGGACTAGCGGAGGATGAGCAGTTCTTC. Protein: CASSQGGLAEDEQFF.

This clonotype occurred a few times. The chain combines TRBV13 with TRBJ2-7, with TRBD2 matching over 10 bases. Germline CDR1 PRHDT, CDR2 FYEKMQ (reference sequence). J gave up 7 bases and V 0 bases, and 3 bases lay outside the gene matches. There are 14 residues in the CDR3. DNA of the CDR3: TGTGCCAGCAGCTTAGGGGGACTAGCGAGGGAGCAGTACTTC. Translating it yields CASSLGGLAREQYF. Variable domain in full (rest from reference TRBV13 and TRBJ2-7): AAGVIQSPRHLIKEKRETATLKCYPIPRHDTVYWYQQGPGQDPQFLISFYEKMQSDKGSIPDRFSAQQFSDYHSELNMSSLELGDSALYFCASSLGGLAREQYFGPGTRLTVT.

The rearrangement links TRBV27 to TRBJ2-4; D is unclear. Germline CDR1 MNHEY, CDR2 SMNVEV (reference sequence). This CDR3 spans 19 amino acids. Trimming left V 6 bases short and J 0 bases short, with 24 bases between. The CDR3 DNA reads as TGTGCCAGCAGCTCCTCGGTGACCCCGAGACCTCTAGCCAAAAACATTCAGTACTTC. Translation: CASSSSVTPRPLAKNIQYF.

This clonotype was recorded many times. The CDR3 is CASSITAFDGGYTF. In nucleotides, the CDR3 is TGTGCCAGCAGTATAACGGCCTTTGATGGTGGCTACACCTTC. The chain is built from TRBV27 and TRBJ1-2; no definite D call. Germline V gene lookup returns CDR1 MNHEY and CDR2 SMNVEV (reference sequence). There are 14 residues in the CDR3. V shed 5 bases and J shed 7 bases, with 17 bases lying between them.

The chain recombines TRBV5-1 with TRBJ2-5, with D tentatively TRBD2 (6 bases). CDR1 SGHRS and CDR2 YFSETQ come from the germline V gene. CDR3 length: 14 residues. The V gene lost 4 bases and the J gene lost 5 bases, with 15 bases spanning the gap. CDR3 DNA: TGCGCCAGCAGCCCCGGGACTCCCGGGGAGACCCAGTACTTC. It encodes CASSPGTPGETQYF. Full variable domain (missing parts from reference TRBV5-1 and TRBJ2-5): KAGVTQTPRYLIKTRGQQVTLSCSPISGHRSVSWYQQTPGQGLQFLFEYFSETQRNKGNFPGRFSGRQFSNSRSEMNVSTLELGDSALYLCASSPGTPGETQYFGPGTRLLVL.

In this sample, this clonotype turned up many times. The rearrangement uses TRBV18 and TRBJ1-5, with D perhaps TRBD1 (6 bases). The CDR3 contains 14 residues. With 4 bases removed from V and 0 bases from J, the gap between germline ends came to 7 bases. Germline V gives CDR1 KGHSH, CDR2 LQKENI. The CDR3 coding sequence is TGTGCCAGCTCACGAGGGGGTAGCAATCAGCCCCAGCATTTT. Translating gives CASSRGGSNQPQHF.

In this sample, this clonotype turned up many times. This sequence joins TRBV12-3 or TRBV12-4 and TRBJ2-7, with 11 bases fitting TRBD1. This CDR3 is built from 16 residues. J gave up 5 bases and V 5 bases, and 11 bases lay outside the gene matches. This chain's CDR3 is CASSRSTGTGGHEQYF. CDR3 bases: TGTGCCAGCAGTCGCTCGACCGGGACAGGGGGACACGAGCAGTACTTC.

This clonotype came up a few times. This may stem from a read error, because a much larger clone lies one nucleotide away. V is TRBV20-1 and J is TRBJ2-7; 7 bases are shared with TRBD1. This CDR3 is built from 15 residues. The germline V gene encodes CDR1 DFQATT and CDR2 SNEGSKA (reference sequence). The V and J ends lost 3 bases and 3 bases, in that order; junction bases with no gene match: 11. Here the CDR3 reads CSASTPGQSHYEQYF. The CDR3 region has the DNA TGCAGTGCTAGTACTCCGGGACAGAGCCACTACGAGCAGTACTTC.

This clonotype was found many times. CDR3: CASSLEQYNTEAFF. DNA for the CDR3: TGCGCCAGCAGCTTGGAACAGTACAACACTGAAGCTTTCTTT. This rearrangement joins TRBV5-1 to TRBJ1-1; D call uncertain. The V end was cut by 0 bases, the J end by 2 bases, with 8 bases between. Germline values: CDR1 SGHRS, CDR2 YFSETQ. The CDR3 length is 14 residues.

The J gene is TRBJ2-7, the V gene TRBV27, with unresolved D. The CDR3 consists of 14 residues. Germline V gene sequence: CDR1 MNHEY, CDR2 SMNVEV (reference sequence). The germline V and J ends were trimmed by 3 bases and 2 bases, with 11 bases remaining between them. Here the CDR3 reads CASSFTTPPYEQYF. Here the CDR3 DNA reads TGTGCCAGCAGTTTCACCACACCCCCCTACGAGCAGTACTTC.